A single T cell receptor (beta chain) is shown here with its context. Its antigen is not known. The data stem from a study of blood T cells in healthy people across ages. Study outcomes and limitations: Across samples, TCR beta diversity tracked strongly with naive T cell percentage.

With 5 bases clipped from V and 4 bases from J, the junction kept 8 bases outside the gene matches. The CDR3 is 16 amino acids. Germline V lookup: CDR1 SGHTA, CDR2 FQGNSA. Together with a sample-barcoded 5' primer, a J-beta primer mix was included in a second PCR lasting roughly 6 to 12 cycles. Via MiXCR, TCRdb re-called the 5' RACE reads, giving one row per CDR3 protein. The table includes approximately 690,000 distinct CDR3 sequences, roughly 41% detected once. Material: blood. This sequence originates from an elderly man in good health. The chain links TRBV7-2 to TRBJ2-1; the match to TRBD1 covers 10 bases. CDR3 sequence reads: CASSLRQGAGYNEQFF. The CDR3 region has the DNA TGTGCCAGCAGCCTTAGACAGGGGGCGGGGTACAATGAGCAGTTCTTC. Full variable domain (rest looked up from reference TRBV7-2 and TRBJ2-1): GAGVSQSPSNKVTEKGKDVELRCDPISGHTALYWYRQSLGQGLEFLIYFQGNSAPDKSGLPSDRFSAERTGGSVSTLTIQRTQQEDSAVYLCASSLRQGAGYNEQFFGPGTRLTVL.